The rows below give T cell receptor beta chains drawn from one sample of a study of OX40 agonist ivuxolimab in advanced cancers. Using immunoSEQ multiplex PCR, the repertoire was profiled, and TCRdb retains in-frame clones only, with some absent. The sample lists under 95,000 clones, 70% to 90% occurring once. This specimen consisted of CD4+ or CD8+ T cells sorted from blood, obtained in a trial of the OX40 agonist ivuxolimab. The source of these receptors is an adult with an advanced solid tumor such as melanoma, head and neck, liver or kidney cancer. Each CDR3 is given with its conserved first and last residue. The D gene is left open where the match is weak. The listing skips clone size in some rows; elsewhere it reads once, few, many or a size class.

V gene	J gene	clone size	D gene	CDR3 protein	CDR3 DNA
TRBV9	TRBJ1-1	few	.	CASSVGVPSTGEAFF	TGTGCCAGCAGCGTCGGGGTCCCTAGCACAGGTGAAGCTTTCTTT
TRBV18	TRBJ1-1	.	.	CASSPGAMNTEAFF	TGTGCCAGCTCACCAGGGGCTATGAACACTGAAGCTTTCTTT
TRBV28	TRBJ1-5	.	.	CAVTGRLYSNQPQHF	TGTGCCGTCACAGGGCGGTTGTATAGCAATCAGCCCCAGCATTTT
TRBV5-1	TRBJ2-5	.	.	CASSWTGTRQETQYF	TGCGCCAGCAGCTGGACCGGGACACGCCAAGAGACCCAGTACTTC
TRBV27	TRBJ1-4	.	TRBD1	CASSPDRDEKLFF	TGTGCCAGCAGCCCTGACAGGGATGAAAAACTGTTTTTT
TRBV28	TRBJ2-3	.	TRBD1	CASSLPRGQGIDTQYF	TGTGCCAGCAGCTTACCCCGGGGACAGGGAATAGATACGCAGTATTTT
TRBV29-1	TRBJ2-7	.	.	CSVRGTEPTYEQYF	TGCAGCGTTCGGGGGACGGAGCCCACCTACGAGCAGTACTTC
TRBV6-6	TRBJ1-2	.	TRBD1	CASSSRQGDDGYTF	TGTGCCAGCAGTTCTCGACAGGGGGACGATGGCTACACCTTC
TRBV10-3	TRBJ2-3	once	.	CAISGADTQYF	TGTGCCATCAGTGGAGCAGATACGCAGTATTTT
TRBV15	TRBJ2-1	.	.	CATSRGNGREQFF	TGTGCCACCAGCAGAGGGAACGGGCGGGAGCAGTTCTTC
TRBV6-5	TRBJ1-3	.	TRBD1	CASSQGVTGNTIYF	TGTGCCAGCAGTCAGGGGGTAACTGGAAACACCATATATTTT
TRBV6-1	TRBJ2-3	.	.	CASSGGISRTDTQYF	TGTGCCAGCAGTGGGGGGATATCTAGGACAGATACGCAGTATTTT
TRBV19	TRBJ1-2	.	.	CASMAEGFGYTF	TGTGCCAGTATGGCAGAGGGATTTGGCTACACCTTC
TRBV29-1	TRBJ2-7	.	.	CSVENGYEQYF	TGCAGCGTTGAAAACGGCTACGAGCAGTACTTC
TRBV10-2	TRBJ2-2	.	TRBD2	CASSGWTSWGSGELFF	TGCGCCAGCAGTGGATGGACTAGCTGGGGGTCCGGGGAGCTGTTTTTT
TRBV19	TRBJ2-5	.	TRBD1	CASRDRGHPLKQETQYF	TGTGCCAGTAGGGACAGGGGCCACCCGCTAAAACAAGAGACCCAGTACTTC
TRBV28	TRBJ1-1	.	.	CAGSLRTTAEAFF	TGTGCCGGCAGTCTCCGGACAACCGCTGAAGCTTTCTTT
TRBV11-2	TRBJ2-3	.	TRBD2	CASSPPTSPWSRDTQYF	TGTGCCAGCAGCCCCCCGACTAGCCCGTGGTCTCGCGATACGCAGTATTTT
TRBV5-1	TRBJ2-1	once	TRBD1	CASSHRPGQGYNEQFF	TGCGCCAGCAGCCATAGACCGGGACAGGGGTACAATGAGCAGTTCTTC
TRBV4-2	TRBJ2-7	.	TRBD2	CASSQASGRSHEQYF	TGTGCCAGCAGCCAAGCTAGCGGGAGATCCCACGAGCAGTACTTC
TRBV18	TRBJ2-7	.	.	CASSSGRTYEQYF	TGTGCCAGCTCCTCAGGGAGGACCTACGAGCAGTACTTC
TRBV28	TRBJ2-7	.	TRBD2	CASSLTGLLYEQYF	TGTGCCAGCAGTTTAACGGGACTACTCTACGAGCAGTACTTC
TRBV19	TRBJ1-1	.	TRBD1	CASSIGGTGGKRAFF	TGTGCCAGTAGTATAGGAGGGACAGGGGGCAAGAGAGCTTTCTTT
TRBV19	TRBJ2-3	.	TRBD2	CASSISAGDVNTQYF	TGTGCCAGTAGTATATCGGCGGGAGATGTAAATACGCAGTATTTT
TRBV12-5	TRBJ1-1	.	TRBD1	CASAQTGGNTEAFF	TGTGCTAGTGCCCAGACAGGGGGCAACACTGAAGCTTTCTTT
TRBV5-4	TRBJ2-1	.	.	CASSLGLASYNEQFF	TGTGCCAGCAGCTTGGGGCTAGCTTCCTACAATGAGCAGTTCTTC
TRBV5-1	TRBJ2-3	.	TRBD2	CASSLGTSGRSTDTQYF	TGCGCCAGCAGCCTTGGGACTAGCGGGAGGAGCACAGATACGCAGTATTTT
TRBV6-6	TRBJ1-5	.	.	CASSYYGRYSNQPQHF	TGTGCCAGCAGTTACTATGGACGGTATAGCAATCAGCCCCAGCATTTT
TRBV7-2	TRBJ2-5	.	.	CASSLAARGETQYF	TGTGCCAGCAGCTTAGCGGCTAGGGGGGAGACCCAGTACTTC
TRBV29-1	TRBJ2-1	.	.	CSVEYNSNEQFF	TGCAGCGTTGAGTACAATAGTAATGAGCAGTTCTTC
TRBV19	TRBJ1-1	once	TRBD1	CASTLTGVLEAFF	TGTGCCAGTACCCTGACAGGGGTTCTTGAAGCTTTCTTT
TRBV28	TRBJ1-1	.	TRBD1	CASTHGQGGTEAFF	TGTGCCAGCACCCACGGGCAGGGGGGCACTGAAGCTTTCTTT
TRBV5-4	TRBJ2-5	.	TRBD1	CASSLDRAQETQYF	TGTGCCAGCAGCCTTGACAGGGCCCAAGAGACCCAGTACTTC
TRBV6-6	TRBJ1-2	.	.	CASSHEGTYGYTF	TGTGCCAGCAGCCACGAGGGAACCTATGGCTACACCTTC
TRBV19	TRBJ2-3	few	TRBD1	CASSMGWGTGATDTQYF	TGTGCCAGTAGTATGGGATGGGGGACAGGGGCCACAGATACGCAGTATTTT
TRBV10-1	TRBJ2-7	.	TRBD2	CASTREAYEQYF	TGCGCCAGCACCCGGGAGGCCTACGAGCAGTACTTC
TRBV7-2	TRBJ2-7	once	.	CASSRRGRGSYEQYF	TGTGCCAGCAGCCGTAGGGGCAGGGGAAGTTACGAGCAGTACTTC
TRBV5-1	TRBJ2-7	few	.	CASSLAPAEPISYEQYF	TGCGCCAGCAGCTTGGCCCCCGCCGAGCCTATTTCCTACGAGCAGTACTTC
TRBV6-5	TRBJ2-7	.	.	CASRFTQGGPYEQYF	TGTGCCAGCAGGTTTACGCAGGGGGGCCCCTACGAGCAGTACTTC
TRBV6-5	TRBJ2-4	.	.	CASSYGEAKNIQYF	TGTGCCAGCAGTTATGGGGAAGCCAAAAACATTCAGTACTTC
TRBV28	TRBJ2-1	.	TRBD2	CASSLGGLAGGDEQFF	TGTGCCAGCAGTTTAGGCGGTCTAGCGGGAGGGGATGAGCAGTTCTTC
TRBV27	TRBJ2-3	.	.	CASSRDATDTQYF	TGTGCCAGCTCTAGGGACGCCACAGATACGCAGTATTTT
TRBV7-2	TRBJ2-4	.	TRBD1	CASSLGQGPFIQYF	TGTGCCAGCAGCCTTGGACAGGGTCCCTTTATTCAGTACTTC
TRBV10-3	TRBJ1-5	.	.	CAISATDDSNQPQHF	TGTGCCATCAGTGCCACAGATGATAGCAATCAGCCCCAGCATTTT
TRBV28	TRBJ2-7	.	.	CASSLRGLEYEQYF	TGTGCCAGCAGTTTAAGGGGCCTAGAATACGAGCAGTACTTC
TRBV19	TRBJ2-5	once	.	CASSTFGETQYF	TGTGCCAGTAGTACCTTCGGAGAGACCCAGTACTTC
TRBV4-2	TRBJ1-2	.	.	CASSDMTAYYGYTF	TGTGCCAGCAGCGACATGACCGCTTACTATGGCTACACCTTC
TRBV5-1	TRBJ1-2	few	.	CASSFRGSDYGYTF	TGCGCCAGCAGCTTCCGGGGTTCGGACTATGGCTACACCTTC
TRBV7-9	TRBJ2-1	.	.	CASSQAGPNNEQFF	TGTGCCAGCAGCCAAGCCGGCCCCAACAATGAGCAGTTCTTC
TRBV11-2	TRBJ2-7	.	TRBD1	CASTVTGGHEQYF	TGTGCCAGCACCGTGACAGGGGGCCACGAGCAGTACTTC
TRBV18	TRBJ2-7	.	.	CASSPPGGIYEQYF	TGTGCCAGCTCACCACCAGGGGGGATATACGAGCAGTACTTC
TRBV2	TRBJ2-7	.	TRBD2	CASSAGLAGTYEQYF	TGTGCCAGCAGCGCAGGACTAGCGGGAACCTACGAGCAGTACTTC
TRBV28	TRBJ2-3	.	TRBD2	CASSSPAGGGTDTQYF	TGTGCCAGCAGTTCCCCGGCGGGAGGTGGCACAGATACGCAGTATTTT
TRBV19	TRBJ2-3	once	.	CASSSVPTDTQYF	TGTGCCAGTAGTAGCGTCCCGACAGATACGCAGTATTTT
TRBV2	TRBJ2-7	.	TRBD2	CASSDVLQREGSSYEQYF	TGTGCCAGCAGTGACGTGCTCCAGCGGGAGGGGAGCTCCTACGAGCAGTACTTC
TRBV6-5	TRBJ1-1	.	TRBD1	CASSYGTGATTEAFF	TGTGCCAGCAGTTACGGTACAGGGGCTACCACTGAAGCTTTCTTT
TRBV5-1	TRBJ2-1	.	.	CASSPVDGSSYNEQFF	TGCGCCAGCAGCCCGGTAGACGGGAGCTCCTACAATGAGCAGTTCTTC
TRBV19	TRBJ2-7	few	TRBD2	CASSIGGGSFDEQYF	TGTGCCAGTAGTATAGGAGGCGGGAGTTTCGACGAGCAGTACTTC